Each of the 25 T cell receptor beta chains below was sequenced from the same sample in a study of blood T cell repertoires in COVID-19. Sequencing used immunoSEQ multiplex PCR; TCRdb keeps in-frame clones, though not all of them. This table holds about 46,000 clones, 70% to 90% found once. The sample was peripheral blood. The receptors here all came from a woman older than 75 with COVID-19, enrolled during active disease.

This chain uses TRBV9 with TRBJ2-1, with 9 bases that match TRBD2. This CDR3 has 15 residues. The J segment lost 7 bases and the V segment lost 0 bases, leaving 5 bases of the junction unmatched. Germline CDR1 and CDR2: SGDLS and YYNGEE. CDR3 protein: CASSVVASGINEQFF. CDR3 sequence (DNA): TGTGCCAGCAGCGTAGTGGCTAGCGGGATAAATGAGCAGTTCTTC.

The rearrangement joins TRBV20-1 to TRBJ1-1; D unresolved. The CDR3 contains 13 residues. The germline V and J ends were trimmed by 3 bases and 3 bases, with 11 bases remaining between them. The V gene's germline CDR1 is DFQATT and CDR2 SNEGSKA (reference sequence). For the CDR3, the DNA is TGCAGTGCTAGTGGAAGCGGGTACACTGAAGCTTTCTTT. Amino acids: CSASGSGYTEAFF.

This clone was observed a few times. CDR3 sequence: CASSLGAGRGMNTEAFF. The CDR3 DNA reads TGTGCCAGCAGCTTAGGGGCAGGGCGGGGAATGAACACTGAAGCTTTCTTT. The rearrangement joins TRBV7-2 to TRBJ1-1; TRBD1 is a possible D gene (5 bases). V lost 1 base and J lost 0, with 15 bases in between. Germline V gene sequence: CDR1 SGHTA, CDR2 FQGNSA. The CDR3 is 17 residues long.

The chain is built from TRBV5-6 and TRBJ1-1; D not resolved. This CDR3 comprises 17 residues. With 4 bases removed from V and 0 bases from J, the gap between germline ends came to 19 bases. The V gene's germline CDR1 is SGHDT and CDR2 YYEEEE. CDR3 sequence (DNA): TGTGCCAGCAGCCCGCTTGTAGCGGGGAAGATGAACACTGAAGCTTTCTTT. Residues: CASSPLVAGKMNTEAFF.

This chain uses TRBV9 with TRBJ1-1; D gene uncertain. The germline V and J ends were trimmed by 0 bases and 4 bases, with 10 bases remaining between them. The CDR3 runs to 14 residues. The germline V gene encodes CDR1 SGDLS and CDR2 YYNGEE. CDR3 sequence reads: CASSVEARGTEAFF. The CDR3 bases are TGTGCCAGCAGCGTAGAGGCTCGGGGCACTGAAGCTTTCTTT.

The chain couples TRBV7-9 to TRBJ2-4; possible D gene TRBD1, 5 bases. The germline gives CDR1 SEHNR, CDR2 FQNEAQ (reference sequence). The CDR3 contains 12 residues. The ends were cut back, 5 bases at V and 9 bases at J, with 11 bases in the middle. CDR3 DNA: TGTGCCAGCAGCCAGGGCTACGGCATTCAGTACTTC. Amino acid sequence: CASSQGYGIQYF. Combining the CDR3 with reference TRBV7-9 and TRBJ2-4 gives the whole variable domain DTGVSQNPRHKITKRGQNVTFRCDPISEHNRLYWYRQTLGQGPEFLTYFQNEAQLEKSRLLSDRFSAERPKGSFSTLEIQRTEQGDSAMYLCASSQGYGIQYFGAGTRLSVL.

This chain joins TRBV21-1 and TRBJ2-5; the listed D gene, TRBD1, was not tested against the DNA. TRBV21-1 is a documented pseudogene. The CDR3 is 15 residues long. CDR3 nucleotide sequence: TGTGCCAGCAGCTTGGACAGGGTGGGCCAAGAGACCCAGTACTTC. Its translation: CASSLDRVGQETQYF.

The chain recombines TRBV5-5 with TRBJ2-2, with TRBD2 identical over 7 bases. This CDR3 has 14 amino acids. The germline gives CDR1 SGHKS, CDR2 YYEKEE (reference sequence). V lost 6 bases, J lost 4 bases, and 6 bases stayed unmatched. CDR3 protein: CASKRDSLTGELFF. The CDR3 nucleotides are TGTGCCAGCAAGCGGGACTCACTCACCGGGGAGCTGTTTTTT.

The chain carries TRBV6-2 or TRBV6-3 and TRBJ1-5, with 7 bases aligning to TRBD1. The CDR3 totals 15 residues. Germline CDR1 and CDR2: MNHEY and SVGEGT. The junction had 6 bases not matched to a gene; V was cut back by 5 bases and J by 2 bases. DNA of the CDR3: TGTGCCAGCAGTCCAGGGGGTAGAGGCAATCAGCCCCAGCATTTT. Its protein product is CASSPGGRGNQPQHF.

This clone was seen more than once but under ten times. CDR3 region: CASSQGRLAGGASTDTQYF. CDR3 bases: TGTGCCAGCAGCCAAGGACGACTAGCGGGGGGGGCTAGCACAGATACGCAGTATTTT. This rearrangement joins TRBV4-2 to TRBJ2-3; 14 nucleotides line up with TRBD2. The CDR3 extends over 19 amino acids. V was pared by 1 base and J by 0 bases, with 6 bases of the junction left unmatched. Germline V gives CDR1 LGHNA, CDR2 YNFKEQ.

This chain joins TRBV11-2 and TRBJ2-3; TRBD2 agrees at 7 bases. In germline, CDR1 is SGHAT, CDR2 FQNNGV. The CDR3 covers 16 residues. V gave up 4 bases and J gave up 1 base; unmatched junction bases: 8. The CDR3 spells CASSSVRLAGTDTQYF. In nucleotides, the CDR3 is TGTGCCAGCAGCTCCGTAAGACTAGCTGGCACAGATACGCAGTATTTT.

CDR3 residues: CASSVGELGTGELFF. In DNA, the CDR3 is TGTGCCAGCAGCGTTGGGGAGTTGGGCACCGGGGAGCTGTTTTTT. The V gene is TRBV9, the J gene TRBJ2-2; tentatively, D is TRBD2 (5 bases). Germline-derived CDR1 and CDR2 are SGDLS and YYNGEE. V dropped 2 bases and J dropped 4 bases, with 12 bases sitting between them. The CDR3 spans 15 residues.

J is TRBJ1-6 and V is TRBV10-2, with 7 bases fitting TRBD1. Per the germline V gene, CDR1 is WSHSY and CDR2 is SAAADI. With 6 bases clipped from V and 9 bases from J, the junction kept 8 bases outside the gene matches. This CDR3 contains 14 residues. CDR3 DNA sequence: TGCGCCAGCAGCCAGGGGACAGTATCTTCACCCCTCCACTTT. Its protein is CASSQGTVSSPLHF.

This chain joins TRBV7-2 and TRBJ2-1, with 14 positions matching TRBD2. Germline trimming cut 3 bases from V and 9 bases from J; bases unmatched to any gene: 1. The germline CDR1 and CDR2 sequences are SGHTA and FQGNSA. The CDR3 has 14 residues. The CDR3 loop is CASSFGLAGGEQFF. The CDR3 DNA reads as TGTGCCAGCAGCTTTGGACTAGCGGGGGGTGAGCAGTTCTTC.

The chain combines TRBV28 with TRBJ2-7; no firm D call. Trimming removed 8 bases at V and 0 bases at J, with 8 bases between. Germline values: CDR1 MDHEN, CDR2 SYDVKM. CDR3 size: 12 residues. The CDR3 DNA is TGTGCCAGCCGAACCTACTCCTACGAGCAGTACTTC. Its protein product is CASRTYSYEQYF.

This chain uses TRBV6-5 with TRBJ2-3; tentatively, D is TRBD1 (6 bases). The V and J ends lost 2 bases and 5 bases respectively, with 11 bases between them. The CDR3 runs 14 residues. Germline V CDR1 and CDR2: MNHEY, SVGAGI. CDR3 in DNA: TGTGCCAGCAGTTACCAGGGGCGCGAAGATACGCAGTATTTT. Translating it yields CASSYQGREDTQYF.

This chain joins TRBV12-3 or TRBV12-4 and TRBJ1-5, with 7 nucleotides matching TRBD1. CDR3 size: 13 residues. The trim removed 7 bases at V and 6 bases at J, leaving 6 bases unmatched. CDR3 nucleotides: TGTGCCAGCATTGATCACAGGGGTCAGCCCCAGCATTTT. Protein product: CASIDHRGQPQHF.

This rearrangement joins TRBV27 to TRBJ1-6, with D uncertain. The CDR3 consists of 14 residues. V gave up 3 bases and J gave up 7 bases, with 10 bases separating them. The germline V gene has CDR1 MNHEY and CDR2 SMNVEV (reference sequence). The chain's CDR3 is CASSFAGLNSPLHF. CDR3 sequence (DNA): TGTGCCAGCAGTTTCGCAGGACTGAATTCACCCCTCCACTTT.

V is TRBV19 and J is TRBJ2-4; a possible D gene is TRBD2 (7 bases). V was pared by 2 bases and J by 0 bases, with 17 bases between. The germline CDR1 and CDR2 sequences are LNHDA and SQIVND (reference sequence). This CDR3 is built from 18 residues. CDR3 nucleotides: TGTGCCAGTAGTATAAGGAGTGGAGGGGGGGAAGCCAAAAACATTCAGTACTTC. Translation: CASSIRSGGGEAKNIQYF.

J is TRBJ1-4 and V is TRBV7-9; the D gene is possibly TRBD1 (5 bases). The CDR3 runs to 15 residues. Per the germline V gene, CDR1 is SEHNR and CDR2 is FQNEAQ (reference sequence). Trimming stripped 2 bases from V and 7 bases from J, with 14 bases between. In nucleotides, the CDR3 is TGTGCCAGCAGCTTATTGGGGTTCCAGGGTGAAAAACTGTTTTTT. As protein: CASSLLGFQGEKLFF.

The CDR3 sequence: CSARTEYGYTF. The CDR3 nucleotides are TGCAGTGCTAGGACTGAATATGGCTACACCTTC. This chain connects TRBV20-1 to TRBJ1-2; D gene ambiguous. With 3 bases removed from V and 5 bases from J, the gap between germline ends came to 7 bases. The CDR3 is 11 amino acids. CDR1 is DFQATT, CDR2 SNEGSKA, per germline (reference sequence).

The chain has TRBV6-4 and TRBJ2-3, with 12 bases fitting TRBD2. Germline values: CDR1 MRHNA, CDR2 SNTAGT. The CDR3 is made up of 20 amino acids. After removal of 5 bases from V and 2 bases from J, the junction contained 17 bases not matched to a gene. The CDR3 region has the DNA TGTGCCAGCAGTCAGACCCCGGCTAGCGGGGGGGCCGGGGTCACAGATACGCAGTATTTT. It encodes CASSQTPASGGAGVTDTQYF.

The gene calls are TRBV2 and TRBJ2-1; D might be TRBD1 (7 bases). The CDR3 totals 13 residues. CDR1 SNHLY and CDR2 FYNNEI come from the germline V gene. Trimming left V 6 bases short and J 10 bases short, with 16 bases between. CDR3 loop: CASRLNAGGEQFF. DNA of the CDR3: TGTGCCAGCAGACTCAACGCAGGGGGGGAGCAGTTCTTC. The entire variable domain, with the rest obtained from reference TRBV2 and TRBJ2-1, is as follows: EPEVTQTPSHQVTQMGQEVILRCVPISNHLYFYWYRQILGQKVEFLVSFYNNEISEKSEIFDDQFSVERPDGSNFTLKIRSTKLEDSAMYFCASRLNAGGEQFFGPGTRLTVL.

The J gene is TRBJ2-1, the V gene TRBV6-6; D gene uncertain. This CDR3 contains 10 residues. The germline V gene has CDR1 MNHNY and CDR2 SVGAGI (reference sequence). Trimming pared 4 bases from V and 9 bases from J, leaving 4 bases between. In DNA form, the CDR3 reads TGTGCCAGCAGTTCGGGTGAGCAGTTCTTC. Translated: CASSSGEQFF.

The genes are TRBV19 and TRBJ1-6, with D uncertain. CDR1 is LNHDA, CDR2 SQIVND, per germline (reference sequence). The CDR3 is made up of 15 amino acids. V was trimmed by 7 bases and J by 4 bases, leaving 14 bases between them. CDR3 in DNA: TGTGCCAGTACCGCGGAAGACCGTTATAATTCACCCCTCCACTTT. Translating it yields CASTAEDRYNSPLHF.